These 27 T cell receptor beta chains came from one sample sequenced in a study of T-cell reconstitution after alpha-beta-depleted transplantation in children. Unique molecular identifiers were used to barcode this TCRbeta library. TCRdb reanalysed the PCR reads using MiXCR and keeps one entry per CDR3 protein. The data show about 340,000 distinct CDR3 sequences, around 16% seen once. The sample in question was PBMCs, mostly from graft donor cells, obtained 360 days after TCRalphabeta/CD19-depleted stem cell transplant. Every receptor here comes from a male patient between 2 and 15 years old who had a stem cell transplant for acute lymphoblastic leukemia, so the T cells may come from the graft donor.

V usage is TRBV7-9 and J usage is TRBJ1-5, with D unclear. Trimming shortened V by 0 bases and J by 3 bases, and 15 bases separated the two germline ends. The germline gives CDR1 SEHNR, CDR2 FQNEAQ (reference sequence). The CDR3 consists of 17 residues. For the CDR3, the DNA is TGTGCCAGCAGCTTAGCGGGAGCAGGTCTGAACAATCAGCCCCAGCATTTT. Translated: CASSLAGAGLNNQPQHF.

This clonotype appeared a few times. The rearrangement uses TRBV11-2 and TRBJ2-5; the match to TRBD2 covers 8 bases. This CDR3 contains 17 residues. Germline V gene data show CDR1 as SGHAT and CDR2 as FQNNGV. V trimming: 1 base; J trimming: 0 bases; junction bases outside the gene matches: 7. The CDR3 nucleotides read TGTGCCAGCAGCTTAGGTGGCCCTAGCGGGTACCAAGAGACCCAGTACTTC. Protein: CASSLGGPSGYQETQYF. The full variable domain, completed using reference TRBV11-2 and TRBJ2-5, is EAGVAQSPRYKIIEKRQSVAFWCNPISGHATLYWYQQILGQGPKLLIQFQNNGVVDDSQLPKDRFSAERLKGVDSTLKIQPAKLEDSAVYLCASSLGGPSGYQETQYFGPGTRLLVL.

This clonotype came up many times. V is TRBV28 and J is TRBJ2-5; 10 bases align to TRBD1. CDR1 is MDHEN, CDR2 SYDVKM, per germline. The V gene end was trimmed by 5 bases and the J gene end by 2 bases; junction bases not matched to a gene: 8. The CDR3 runs to 16 residues. CDR3 loop: CASSIPGQGFQETQYF. CDR3 bases: TGTGCCAGCAGTATCCCGGGACAGGGGTTTCAAGAGACCCAGTACTTC.

The CDR3 spells CASSQAWGSTEAFF. CDR3 DNA: TGCGCCAGCAGCCAAGCTTGGGGGAGCACTGAAGCTTTCTTT. The gene calls are TRBV4-3 and TRBJ1-1; the D gene is possibly TRBD1 (5 bases). Between the trimmed V and J ends, which lost 1 base and 4 bases, there was a span of 10 bases. CDR3 size: 14 residues. Germline V gene lookup returns CDR1 LGHNA and CDR2 YSLEER.

The V call is TRBV30, the J call TRBJ2-5; 7 nucleotides match TRBD1. The trim removed 4 bases at V and 0 bases at J, leaving 8 bases unmatched. The CDR3 spans 15 residues. CDR1 GTSNPN and CDR2 SVGIG come from the germline V gene (reference sequence). CDR3 sequence (DNA): TGTGCCTGGAAGTATTACAGGGGTTACCAAGAGACCCAGTACTTC. This sequence encodes CAWKYYRGYQETQYF. The full variable domain, rest sourced from reference TRBV30 and TRBJ2-5, is SQTIHQWPATLVQPVGSPLSLECTVEGTSNPNLYWYRQAAGRGLQLLFYSVGIGQISSEVPQNLSASRPQDRQFILSSKKLLLSDSGFYLCAWKYYRGYQETQYFGPGTRLLVL.

The V gene is TRBV7-9, the J gene TRBJ1-5; weak D call: TRBD1 (6 bases). The CDR3 length is 14 residues. V dropped 8 bases and J dropped 1 base, with 12 bases sitting between them. Germline-derived CDR1 and CDR2 are SEHNR and FQNEAQ (reference sequence). DNA of the CDR3: TGTGCCAGCCCAGGGGCGTCGAGCAATCAGCCCCAGCATTTT. Its protein product is CASPGASSNQPQHF.

This clonotype was counted a single time. This chain joins TRBV27 and TRBJ2-5; TRBD1 is a possible D gene (6 bases). V dropped 4 bases and J dropped 2 bases, with 11 bases sitting between them. CDR1 and CDR2 from the germline V gene are MNHEY and SMNVEV (reference sequence). The CDR3 runs 14 residues. This CDR3 is CASSSRTAQETQYF. CDR3 DNA: TGTGCCAGCAGTTCTCGGACAGCGCAAGAGACCCAGTACTTC.

V is TRBV4-3 and J is TRBJ2-7; 7 positions agree with TRBD1. The CDR3 is made up of 14 amino acids. V was pared by 5 bases and J by 0 bases, with 4 bases of the junction left unmatched. Germline V CDR1 and CDR2: LGHNA, YSLEER. The CDR3 DNA is TGCGCCAGCAGCGTAAGGGACAGCTCCTACGAGCAGTACTTC. This translates into CASSVRDSSYEQYF.

This clonotype was seen a few times. The chain is built from TRBV6-5 and TRBJ1-1; 9 bases are shared with TRBD1. The CDR3 extends over 14 amino acids. Trimming at V came to 7 bases and at J to 4 bases, leaving 7 bases not matched to a gene. CDR1 and CDR2 (germline): MNHEY, SVGAGI. CDR3 residues: CASILRQGGTEAFF. CDR3 sequence (DNA): TGTGCCAGCATCTTACGACAGGGGGGCACTGAAGCTTTCTTT.

This clonotype was seen a few times. This chain uses TRBV4-3 with TRBJ1-2; weak D call: TRBD1 (6 bases). Trimming removed 0 bases at V and 3 bases at J, with 17 bases between. Germline lookup yields CDR1 LGHNA and CDR2 YSLEER. The CDR3 runs to 17 residues. In DNA, the CDR3 is TGCGCCAGCAGCCAAGATCCCCTGATGACAGGAGACTATGGCTACACCTTC. Translating gives CASSQDPLMTGDYGYTF.

Comment on this clonotype: This sequence may be a read error, since a much larger clone differs from it by one base. No conserved phenylalanine or tryptophan ends this CDR3, so it is likely a read error. The chain recombines TRBV3-1 with TRBJ1-1, with D possibly TRBD1 on 5 matching bases. Germline-derived CDR1 and CDR2 are LGHDT and YNNKEL (reference sequence). This CDR3 comprises 13 residues. V lost 6 bases and J lost 4, with 12 bases in between. Written as DNA, the CDR3 is TGTGCCAGCAGTCCAGACAGAGCCACTGAAGCTTTCCTT. Protein product: CASSPDRATEAFL.

This clonotype was seen a few times. The chain combines TRBV7-9 with TRBJ1-1, with D hard to call. The V gene lost 0 bases and the J gene lost 4 bases, with 6 bases spanning the gap. The germline V gene has CDR1 SEHNR and CDR2 FQNEAQ (reference sequence). The CDR3 contains 13 residues. The CDR3 bases are TGTGCCAGCAGCTTAGCGCGGCCCACTGAAGCTTTCTTT. Translation gives CASSLARPTEAFF.

There are a few counts of this clonotype. The chain uses TRBV3-1 and TRBJ2-1; D might be TRBD1 (6 bases). V lost 8 bases and J lost 13, with 24 bases in between. The CDR3 has 14 residues. Germline V gene lookup returns CDR1 LGHDT and CDR2 YNNKEL (reference sequence). CDR3 residues: CASRPTGREPLQFF. The CDR3 DNA follows: TGTGCCAGCCGACCGACAGGCCGAGAGCCGTTACAGTTCTTC.

In this sample, this clonotype turned up many times. The V and J genes are TRBV6-5 and TRBJ2-3; D ambiguous. The V gene lost 5 bases and the J gene lost 0 bases, with 3 bases spanning the gap. From germline, CDR1 is MNHEY and CDR2 SVGAGI. The CDR3 has 12 amino acids. The CDR3 nucleotides read TGTGCCAGCAGTGGCAGCACAGATACGCAGTATTTT. Translation: CASSGSTDTQYF.

The genes are TRBV7-9 and TRBJ2-3, with D maybe TRBD2 (5 bases). Deletions cut 3 bases from V and 4 bases from J, with 14 bases between. The CDR3 consists of 15 residues. Germline CDR1 SEHNR, CDR2 FQNEAQ (reference sequence). CDR3 DNA sequence: TGTGCCAGCAGCTTCAGGAGCGGATGGGCAGATACGCAGTATTTT. The encoded protein is CASSFRSGWADTQYF.

This clonotype was seen only a few times. The chain joins TRBV3-1 to TRBJ2-3; TRBD2 is a possible D gene (6 bases). The CDR3 spans 13 residues. Germline CDR1 is LGHDT and CDR2 is YNNKEL (reference sequence). Trimming removed 3 bases from V and 7 bases from J, with 11 bases in between. Written as DNA, the CDR3 is TGTGCCAGCAGCCAGCAGACTAGAAATACGCAGTATTTT. Residues: CASSQQTRNTQYF.

The gene calls are TRBV27 and TRBJ2-7, with D unresolved. V lost 5 bases to trimming and J lost 3 bases, with 14 bases between them. Germline assignment: CDR1 MNHEY and CDR2 SMNVEV (reference sequence). The CDR3 has 14 amino acids. The CDR3 protein is CASSPFGPLYEQYF. CDR3 in DNA: TGTGCCAGCAGTCCATTTGGACCACTCTACGAGCAGTACTTC.

The chain uses TRBV2 and TRBJ1-5; 7 nucleotides match TRBD1. From germline, CDR1 is SNHLY and CDR2 FYNNEI. The length of the CDR3 is 15 residues. J was trimmed by 0 bases and V by 5 bases; bases with no gene match: 4. CDR3: CASSRQGRSNQPQHF. The DNA of the CDR3 is TGTGCCAGCAGTAGACAGGGCCGTAGCAATCAGCCCCAGCATTTT.

J is TRBJ2-4 and V is TRBV29-1; D not certain. Germline CDR1 and CDR2: SQVTM and ANQGSEA. The CDR3 is 13 residues long. V was trimmed by 4 bases and J by 1 base, leaving 8 bases between them. The CDR3 bases are TGCAGCGTTGTCTCAGATGCCAAAAACATTCAGTACTTC. Translating gives CSVVSDAKNIQYF.

The chain combines TRBV7-9 with TRBJ2-7, with unresolved D. This CDR3 is 15 amino acids long. Germline V gene lookup returns CDR1 SEHNR and CDR2 FQNEAQ (reference sequence). Trimming pared 7 bases from V and 5 bases from J, leaving 21 bases between. CDR3 loop: CASIPPGTSDHEQYF. As DNA, the CDR3 is TGTGCCAGCATCCCTCCGGGTACCAGTGACCACGAGCAGTACTTC.

This clonotype was recorded a few times. The CDR3, as DNA: TGTGCCAGCACGCCTCTAGGACTAGCGGAGAACACCGGGGAGCTGTTTTTT. Translated: CASTPLGLAENTGELFF. The V and J genes are TRBV28 and TRBJ2-2; 10 bases are a match to TRBD2. V shed 7 bases, J shed 1 base, and the junction held 9 bases outside the gene matches. CDR3 size: 17 residues. Germline V CDR1 and CDR2: MDHEN, SYDVKM.

This clonotype occurred many times. The chain uses TRBV5-6 and TRBJ2-5, with D perhaps being TRBD1 or TRBD2 (6 bases each). CDR1 is SGHDT and CDR2 is YYEEEE in the germline V gene. Between the trimmed V and J ends, which lost 5 bases and 4 bases, there was a span of 12 bases. This CDR3 spans 13 amino acids. CDR3: CASRLGGGETQYF. CDR3 DNA sequence: TGTGCCAGCAGGTTAGGGGGAGGAGAGACCCAGTACTTC.

This clonotype was counted many times. The chain has TRBV29-1 and TRBJ2-7; TRBD1 aligns across 7 bases. The V gene's germline CDR1 is SQVTM and CDR2 ANQGSEA. The CDR3 length is 12 residues. The V and J ends lost 8 bases and 6 bases, in that order; junction bases with no gene match: 10. The CDR3, as DNA: TGCAGCTCGAGGGACAGCCCCGGCGAGCAGTACTTC. It specifies CSSRDSPGEQYF.

The chain uses TRBV7-2 and TRBJ2-1; unclear D gene. V was cut by 5 bases and J by 12 bases, with 14 bases left in between. The CDR3 contains 12 residues. Germline assignment: CDR1 SGHTA and CDR2 FQGNSA. DNA for the CDR3: TGTGCCAGCAGCACCCCCTACTTGTTGCAGTTCTTC. It encodes CASSTPYLLQFF. Filled out from reference TRBV7-2 and TRBJ2-1, the complete variable domain reads GAGVSQSPSNKVTEKGKDVELRCDPISGHTALYWYRQSLGQGLEFLIYFQGNSAPDKSGLPSDRFSAERTGGSVSTLTIQRTQQEDSAVYLCASSTPYLLQFFGPGTRLTVL.

A few counts support this clonotype. The rearrangement uses TRBV5-1 and TRBJ2-3; possible D gene TRBD2, 5 bases. Germline CDR1 and CDR2: SGHRS and YFSETQ. Between the trimmed V and J ends, which lost 4 bases and 2 bases, there was a span of 14 bases. The CDR3 consists of 15 residues. The chain's CDR3 is CASSSGPSNTDTQYF. The CDR3 nucleotides read TGCGCCAGCAGCAGCGGTCCCTCGAACACAGATACGCAGTATTTT.

The chain carries TRBV12-3 or TRBV12-4 and TRBJ2-1; the D gene is possibly TRBD1 (6 bases). The CDR3 totals 14 residues. Trimming removed 2 bases at V and 6 bases at J, with 11 bases between. The CDR3: CASSLRGQSNEQFF. The CDR3, as DNA: TGTGCCAGCAGTTTACGAGGACAGAGCAATGAGCAGTTCTTC.

This clonotype came up a few times. This chain connects TRBV5-6 to TRBJ2-2; D is uncertain. V shed 4 bases and J shed 7 bases, with 11 bases lying between them. Looked up from germline, CDR1 is SGHDT and CDR2 is YYEEEE. CDR3 length equals 13 residues. As DNA, the CDR3 is TGTGCCAGCAGCGTACTACTTGGCGGGGAGCTGTTTTTT. Translation: CASSVLLGGELFF.